The 23 T cell receptor beta chains given below trace back to one sample, sequenced in a study of cytomegalovirus exposure and HLA in healthy donors. Vbeta (60) and Jbeta (13) primers were used in the PCR. Measured with immunoSEQ multiplex PCR; TCRdb has only the in-frame clones, and not every one. Found here are about 110,000 clones, more than 60% of them singletons; the top ten hold about 3.6%. The sequenced sample consisted of PBMCs. These receptors originate from a man between 60 and 75 years old in good health and CMV-seronegative.

The chain links TRBV5-1 to TRBJ1-6, with D unclear. V lost 1 base and J 7 bases, leaving 9 bases between the germline ends. This CDR3 region has 14 residues. Germline assignment: CDR1 SGHRS and CDR2 YFSETQ. The CDR3 nucleotides read TGCGCCAGCAGCTTGTCTCTAGGAAATTCACCCCTCCACTTT. This sequence encodes CASSLSLGNSPLHF.

The V and J genes are TRBV30 and TRBJ1-2; D gene unclear. Trimming took off 2 bases at V and 3 bases at J, with 7 bases between the two ends. CDR1 and CDR2 (germline): GTSNPN, SVGIG (reference sequence). This CDR3 region has 12 residues. The CDR3 spells CAWSTQHYGYTF. DNA of the CDR3: TGTGCCTGGAGTACACAGCACTATGGCTACACCTTC.

CDR3 amino acids: CASSLRGFTAGGTGELFF. The CDR3 nucleotides read TGTGCCAGCAGCCTGAGGGGTTTTACAGCGGGGGGAACCGGGGAGCTGTTTTTT. The chain couples TRBV11-2 to TRBJ2-2, with 9 bases aligning to TRBD2. In germline, CDR1 is SGHAT, CDR2 FQNNGV. This CDR3 comprises 18 residues. The trim removed 5 bases at V and 5 bases at J, leaving 15 bases unmatched.

This clone has just one count. V usage is TRBV7-2 and J usage is TRBJ1-2; D remains ambiguous. The CDR3 contains 14 residues. Germline loops: CDR1 SGHTA, CDR2 FQGNSA. V was shortened by 5 bases and J by 4 bases, with 14 bases between the two germline ends. The CDR3 protein is CASSPTRGGYGYTF. The DNA of the CDR3 is TGTGCCAGCAGCCCTACGCGGGGTGGCTATGGCTACACCTTC.

The chain carries TRBV5-1 and TRBJ2-5; maybe TRBD1 (5 bases). The CDR3 length is 13 residues. CDR1 is SGHRS, CDR2 YFSETQ, per germline. Trimming left V 0 bases short and J 5 bases short, with 8 bases between. In DNA, the CDR3 is TGCGCCAGCAGCTTGGGGAAGGGGGAGACCCAGTACTTC. Its translation: CASSLGKGETQYF.

The chain couples TRBV27 to TRBJ1-5, with D uncertain. This CDR3 spans 14 amino acids. Germline V CDR1 and CDR2: MNHEY, SMNVEV (reference sequence). The germline V and J ends were trimmed by 8 bases and 0 bases, with 11 bases remaining between them. This CDR3 is CASAPAYSNQPQHF. The CDR3 coding sequence is TGTGCCAGCGCCCCCGCCTATAGCAATCAGCCCCAGCATTTT.

The V and J genes are TRBV5-1 and TRBJ1-1, with TRBD1 matching 8 bases. The CDR3 runs to 14 residues. V was clipped by 5 bases and J by 0 bases; unmatched bases: 3. Germline V lookup: CDR1 SGHRS, CDR2 YFSETQ. CDR3 DNA: TGCGCCAGCAGTTGGACAGGGCTGAACACTGAAGCTTTCTTT. Protein: CASSWTGLNTEAFF.

The chain joins TRBV27 to TRBJ1-2; tentatively, D is TRBD1 (6 bases). The germline V gene has CDR1 MNHEY and CDR2 SMNVEV (reference sequence). This CDR3 is built from 14 residues. Between the trimmed V and J ends, which lost 3 bases and 8 bases, there was a span of 16 bases. As DNA, the CDR3 is TGTGCCAGCAGTTTCCGCGGGGGGCGTAAGGGCTACACCTTC. Translated, it gives CASSFRGGRKGYTF.

V usage is TRBV4-3 and J usage is TRBJ1-2; D gene unclear. CDR1 is LGHNA, CDR2 YSLEER, per germline. Trimming left V 0 bases short and J 2 bases short, with 10 bases between. The CDR3 totals 15 residues. Here the CDR3 DNA reads TGCGCCAGCAGCCAAGACGGCAGCGGCAACTATGGCTACACCTTC. Amino acids: CASSQDGSGNYGYTF.

V and J are TRBV27 and TRBJ2-3, with TRBD2 matching 8 bases. In germline, CDR1 is MNHEY, CDR2 SMNVEV (reference sequence). V trimming: 3 bases; J trimming: 1 base; junction bases outside the gene matches: 9. CDR3 length: 17 amino acids. The CDR3 bases are TGTGCCAGCAGTTTTGTCGGGGGGGCTTTTGGCACAGATACGCAGTATTTT. It yields the protein CASSFVGGAFGTDTQYF.

This sequence joins TRBV7-2 and TRBJ2-2; maybe TRBD1 (6 bases). The length of the CDR3 is 14 residues. The germline V gene has CDR1 SGHTA and CDR2 FQGNSA. V was cut by 4 bases and J by 1 base, with 7 bases left in between. CDR3 sequence (DNA): TGTGCCAGCAGCTCGGGACAGAACACCGGGGAGCTGTTTTTT. Its protein product is CASSSGQNTGELFF.

This clone was seen only once. The rearrangement uses TRBV19 and TRBJ1-2, with D possibly being TRBD1 (6 bases). Germline V gives CDR1 LNHDA, CDR2 SQIVND (reference sequence). This CDR3 is built from 15 residues. Trimming took off 6 bases at V and 2 bases at J, with 16 bases between the two ends. CDR3 amino acids: CASSRTASRNYGYTF. CDR3 sequence (DNA): TGTGCCAGTAGCAGGACAGCAAGTAGGAACTATGGCTACACCTTC.

This rearrangement joins TRBV5-4 to TRBJ1-4; D is possibly TRBD1 (6 bases). Germline CDR1 is SGHNT and CDR2 is YYREEE (reference sequence). Trimming shortened V by 0 bases and J by 15 bases, and 15 bases separated the two germline ends. The CDR3 has 13 amino acids. The CDR3 protein is CASSLDLQGRVFF. CDR3 DNA sequence: TGTGCCAGCAGCTTGGATCTACAGGGCAGGGTGTTTTTT.

The chain links TRBV6-4 to TRBJ1-5; D gene uncertain. The ends were cut back, 7 bases at V and 7 bases at J, with 8 bases in the middle. CDR1 and CDR2 (germline): MRHNA, SNTAGT. The CDR3 has 11 amino acids. The CDR3 spells CASTPQQPQHF. As DNA, the CDR3 is TGTGCCAGCACCCCCCAACAGCCCCAGCATTTT.

The chain combines TRBV7-3 with TRBJ2-3; D remains unclear. Trimming left V 4 bases short and J 4 bases short, with 9 bases between. The length of the CDR3 is 13 residues. CDR1 is SGHTA and CDR2 is FQGTGA in the germline V gene. CDR3 DNA: TGTGCCAGCAGCTCCACAGCCCCAGATACGCAGTATTTT. Amino acids: CASSSTAPDTQYF.

This clone was seen a handful of times. This rearrangement joins TRBV5-8 to TRBJ2-5, with a weak D call TRBD2 (6 bases). The CDR3 runs 15 residues. V shed 5 bases and J shed 5 bases, with 19 bases lying between them. Germline lookup yields CDR1 SGHTS and CDR2 YDEGEE. The CDR3: CASRGSGRRGETQYF. In DNA form, the CDR3 reads TGTGCCAGCAGGGGGTCGGGACGACGGGGGGAGACCCAGTACTTC.

The sample holds a few counts of this clone. The J gene is TRBJ2-5, the V gene TRBV2; D may be TRBD1 (6 bases). Trimming removed 1 base at V and 2 bases at J, with 17 bases between. The V gene's germline CDR1 is SNHLY and CDR2 FYNNEI. The CDR3 totals 17 residues. CDR3 protein: CASSEVVGLGGQETQYF. In nucleotides, the CDR3 is TGTGCCAGCAGTGAAGTTGTGGGGTTAGGGGGTCAAGAGACCCAGTACTTC.

This chain links TRBV28 with TRBJ1-5; TRBD1 might be the D (5 bases). Germline assignment: CDR1 MDHEN and CDR2 SYDVKM. V was cut by 8 bases and J by 9 bases, with 20 bases left in between. The CDR3 loop spans 14 amino acids. Written as DNA, the CDR3 is TGTGCCAGCGTCCGATTCCAGGGATCATTGCCCCAGCATTTT. Translated: CASVRFQGSLPQHF.

This chain connects TRBV28 to TRBJ2-7, with D possibly TRBD1 on 6 matching bases. CDR3 length: 12 amino acids. The V gene's germline CDR1 is MDHEN and CDR2 SYDVKM. V was cut by 4 bases and J by 6 bases, with 10 bases left in between. CDR3 in amino acids: CASSSTGPEQYV. The DNA of the CDR3 is TGTGCCAGCAGTTCAACAGGGCCCGAGCAGTACGTC.

The rearrangement joins TRBV5-6 to TRBJ2-3; 7 positions agree with TRBD2. The germline V gene has CDR1 SGHDT and CDR2 YYEEEE. The CDR3 is 14 residues long. V shed 4 bases and J 2 bases; nucleotides not matched to a gene: 4. Here the CDR3 reads CASSRDYNTDTQYF. As DNA, the CDR3 is TGTGCCAGCAGCCGGGACTACAACACAGATACGCAGTATTTT.

This chain's CDR3 is CASSQLDLLTYNEQFF. CDR3 nucleotides: TGCGCCAGCAGCCAACTGGACTTATTAACCTACAATGAGCAGTTCTTC. This chain uses TRBV4-1 with TRBJ2-1; maybe TRBD2 (5 bases). The V gene lost 2 bases and the J gene lost 2 bases, with 13 bases spanning the gap. From germline, CDR1 is MGHRA and CDR2 YSYEKL. The CDR3 contains 16 residues.

The CDR3 DNA reads as TGCAGCGTTCAAAGGGACATTAGCGAAAAACTGTTTTTT. It codes for CSVQRDISEKLFF. This chain links TRBV29-1 with TRBJ1-4; a weak D match, TRBD1 (6 bases). This CDR3 has 13 amino acids. V dropped 5 bases and J dropped 8 bases, with 15 bases sitting between them. Germline CDR1 and CDR2: SQVTM and ANQGSEA.

The chain joins TRBV7-8 to TRBJ1-6; the match to TRBD1 covers 7 bases. V lost 2 bases and J lost 5; bases outside the gene matches: 0. The CDR3 is 14 amino acids. CDR1 is SGHVS and CDR2 is FQNEAQ in the germline V gene. This chain's CDR3 is CASSLQGDNSPLHF. In DNA form, the CDR3 reads TGTGCCAGCAGCTTACAGGGGGATAATTCACCCCTCCACTTT. Full variable domain (missing parts from reference TRBV7-8 and TRBJ1-6): GAGVSQSPRYKVAKRGQDVALRCDPISGHVSLFWYQQALGQGPEFLTYFQNEAQLDKSGLPSDRFFAERPEGSVSTLKIQRTQQEDSAVYLCASSLQGDNSPLHFGNGTRLTVT.